This T cell receptor beta chain was found in a study of T cells of healthy individuals. MiXCR was run by TCRdb on the 5' RACE reads, yielding one entry per CDR3 protein. This sample has around 83,000 distinct CDR3 sequences, with about 4.8% found just once. The CDR3 sequence is 10 residues long. V lost 1 base, J lost 7 bases, and 1 base lay in between. Ten or more counts support this clonotype. V is TRBV12-3 or TRBV12-4 and J is TRBJ1-1, with unresolved D. The sequence derives from a female donor in good health. The CDR3 region has the DNA TGTGCCAGCAGTTTAGGTGAAGCTTTCTTT. It encodes CASSLGEAFF.